This TCR beta chain stems from a study of OX40 agonist ivuxolimab in advanced cancers. Study information: Dosing consisted of intravenous ivuxolimab at 0.01 to 10 mg/kg every 2 weeks.

V lost 2 bases, J lost 4 bases, and 15 bases lay in between. Germline V gene sequence: CDR1 GTSNPN, CDR2 SVGIG (reference sequence). This CDR3 spans 16 amino acids. Here immunoSEQ multiplex PCR was the method, and the copy in TCRdb shows in-frame clones only, minus some. This sample has some 20,000 clones, with approximately 82% found just once. The material was CD4+ or CD8+ T cells sorted from blood, obtained in a trial of the OX40 agonist ivuxolimab. The chain uses TRBV30 and TRBJ2-6; perhaps TRBD1 as D (6 bases). The receptor's source is an adult with an advanced solid tumor such as melanoma, head and neck, liver or kidney cancer. DNA for the CDR3: TGTGCCTGGAGTTACAAAACAGGGCTAGGGGCCAACGTCCTGACTTTC. This translates into CAWSYKTGLGANVLTF.